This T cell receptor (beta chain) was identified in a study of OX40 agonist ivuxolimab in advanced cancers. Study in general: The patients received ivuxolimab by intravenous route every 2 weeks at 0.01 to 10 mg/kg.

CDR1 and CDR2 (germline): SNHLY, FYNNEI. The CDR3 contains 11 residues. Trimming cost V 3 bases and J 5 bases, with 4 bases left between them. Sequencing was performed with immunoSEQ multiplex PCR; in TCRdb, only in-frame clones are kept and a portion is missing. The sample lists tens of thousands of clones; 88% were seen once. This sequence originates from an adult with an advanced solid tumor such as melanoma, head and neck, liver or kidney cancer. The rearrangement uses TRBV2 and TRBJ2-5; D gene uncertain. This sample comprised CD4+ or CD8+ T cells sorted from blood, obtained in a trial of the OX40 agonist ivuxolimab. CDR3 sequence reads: CASSDLETQYF. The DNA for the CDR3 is TGTGCCAGCAGTGATCTCGAGACCCAGTACTTC.